This TCR beta chain comes out of a study of T cell responses to AZD1222 COVID-19 vaccine. This clone appeared a single time. The assay was immunoSEQ multiplex PCR, and TCRdb's table has in-frame clones only and misses some. The table includes 100,000 to 150,000 clones, roughly 89% detected once. This CDR3 is 15 amino acids long. V lost 5 bases, J lost 4 bases, and 2 bases stayed unmatched. Germline assignment: CDR1 LNHDA and CDR2 SQIVND (reference sequence). The source material was peripheral blood, sampled on day 0 of AZD1222 vaccination. This chain joins TRBV19 and TRBJ2-2; 12 bases are a match to TRBD2. The sequence came from an adult in good health. The DNA for the CDR3 is TGTGCCAGTAGTGCTAGCGGGAGGGCCACCGGGGAGCTGTTTTTT. Its translation: CASSASGRATGELFF.